This T cell receptor (beta chain) was observed in a study of neurological immune-mediated disorders. This clonotype is termed medium-sized (0.01 to 0.1%). Antigen specificity is unknown. General study results and limits: Multiple sclerosis patients had less TCR clonal expansion than even healthy controls, unlike HTLV-1-associated myelopathy.

Trimming took off 1 base at V and 4 bases at J, with 19 bases between the two ends. The V gene's germline CDR1 is MDHEN and CDR2 SYDVKM. The CDR3 consists of 17 residues. The time point denotes: technical triplicate 2. 5'RACE with 10-nucleotide random UMIs produced the cDNA. TCRdb reanalysed the 5' RACE reads using MiXCR and keeps one entry per CDR3 protein. This sample has roughly 61,000 distinct CDR3 sequences, with less than 25% found just once. The sequence was collected from a man aged 55-75 years with HTLV-1-associated myelopathy (HAM/TSP). This chain links TRBV28 with TRBJ2-5; D unclear. The sequenced sample was PBMCs. DNA for the CDR3: TGTGCCAGCAGTTTATTCCTTCAGACCCGGGCCGGAGAGACCCAGTACTTC. It translates to CASSLFLQTRAGETQYF. Supplemented by reference TRBV28 and TRBJ2-5, the full variable domain reads DVKVTQSSRYLVKRTGEKVFLECVQDMDHENMFWYRQDPGLGLRLIYFSYDVKMKEKGDIPEGYSVSREKKERFSLILESASTNQTSMYLCASSLFLQTRAGETQYFGPGTRLLVL.